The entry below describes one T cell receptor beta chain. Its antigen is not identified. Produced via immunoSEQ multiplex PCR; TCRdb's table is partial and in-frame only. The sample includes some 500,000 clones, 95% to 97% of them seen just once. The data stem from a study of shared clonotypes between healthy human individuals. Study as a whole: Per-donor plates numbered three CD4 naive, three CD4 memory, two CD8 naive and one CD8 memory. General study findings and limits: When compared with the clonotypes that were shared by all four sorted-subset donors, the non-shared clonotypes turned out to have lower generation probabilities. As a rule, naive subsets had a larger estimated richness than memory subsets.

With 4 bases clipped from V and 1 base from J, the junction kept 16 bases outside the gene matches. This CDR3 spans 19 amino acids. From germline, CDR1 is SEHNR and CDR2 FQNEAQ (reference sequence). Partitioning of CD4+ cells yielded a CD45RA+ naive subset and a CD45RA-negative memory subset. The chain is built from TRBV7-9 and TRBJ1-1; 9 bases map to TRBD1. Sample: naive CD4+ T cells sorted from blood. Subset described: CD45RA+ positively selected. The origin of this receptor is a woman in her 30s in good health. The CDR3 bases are TGTGCCAGCAGCTCACGCCCGACAGGGGGAAAAGAGAAGAACACTGAAGCTTTCTTT. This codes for CASSSRPTGGKEKNTEAFF.